Listed below are T cell receptor beta chains from one sample, sequenced in a study of T-cell memory formation after mild COVID-19. From the 5' RACE reads, TCRdb called clonotypes with MiXCR, one entry per CDR3 protein. The sample gives some 190,000 distinct CDR3 sequences, 15% to 20% of which show up once; around 2% is in the top ten. Sequencing input: PBMCs or a T cell subset sorted from them (not recorded which). The receptors shown here come from an adult woman who had mild COVID-19 (a few samples of this study predate the infection). Cell type and time point are not known. The CDR3 runs from the conserved cysteine through the conserved F or W. D genes are given only for firm matches. Expanded clones get a size class; other rows say once, few or many, or leave the size out.

- medium-sized TRBJ1-1 TRBV20-1 CSARGRLLSDTEAFF TGCAGTGCTAGAGGCAGGCTTCTAAGCGACACTGAAGCTTTCTTT
- few TRBJ2-5 TRBV6-2/TRBV6-3 CASTLRETQYF TGTGCCAGCACGTTAAGAGAGACCCAGTACTTC
TRBD2 - TRBJ2-1 TRBV4-2 CASSQVASGTYNEQFF TGTGCCAGCAGCCAAGTGGCCAGCGGGACCTACAATGAGCAGTTCTTC
- few TRBJ2-3 TRBV24-1 CATSPSVVAEFTDTQYF TGTGCCACCAGCCCCTCCGTGGTAGCGGAGTTCACAGATACGCAGTATTTT
TRBD1 few TRBJ2-5 TRBV4-1 CASSQDPAGGLQETQYF TGCGCCAGCAGCCAAGACCCCGCAGGGGGCCTCCAAGAGACCCAGTACTTC
- - TRBJ2-5 TRBV7-9 CASSRRPKPRAAIQETQYF TGTGCCAGCAGCCGACGGCCTAAACCGCGGGCCGCCATCCAAGAGACCCAGTACTTC
- few TRBJ2-7 TRBV11-2 CASSLDLNRVGYEQYF TGTGCCAGCAGCTTAGATTTGAACAGAGTCGGCTACGAGCAGTACTTC
- few TRBJ2-2 TRBV18 CASSPRQGETTGELFF TGTGCCAGCTCACCGCGGCAGGGAGAAACCACCGGGGAGCTGTTTTTT
- many TRBJ2-1 TRBV9 CASSTGTLAYNEQFF TGTGCCAGCAGCACGGGAACTCTCGCCTACAATGAGCAGTTCTTC
TRBD1 few TRBJ2-3 TRBV27 CASLTGGPDTQYF TGTGCCAGCCTAACAGGGGGCCCGGATACGCAGTATTTT
TRBD2 few TRBJ2-1 TRBV7-2 CASTLTGGSYNEQFF TGTGCCAGCACCTTAACGGGAGGCTCCTACAATGAGCAGTTCTTC
- - TRBJ1-2 TRBV10-3 CAIKRGGDYGYTF TGTGCCATCAAGCGTGGCGGAGACTATGGCTACACCTTC
- few TRBJ2-7 TRBV12-3/TRBV12-4 CASTAGRYEQYF TGTGCCAGCACAGCCGGCAGGTACGAGCAGTACTTC
TRBD2 few TRBJ2-5 TRBV12-3/TRBV12-4 CASSYISGGAGETQYF TGTGCCAGCAGCTACATTAGCGGGGGGGCGGGAGAGACCCAGTACTTC
- - TRBJ1-2 TRBV5-1 CASSLDSPSNYGYTF TGCGCCAGCAGCTTGGACAGCCCCTCTAACTATGGCTACACCTTC
- few TRBJ1-1 TRBV5-4 CASSPELGVDSEAFF TGTGCCAGCAGCCCGGAGTTGGGGGTCGACAGTGAAGCTTTCTTT
TRBD2 few TRBJ2-1 TRBV6-5 CASSYSGLAGLGSSYNEQFF TGTGCCAGCAGTTACTCGGGCCTAGCGGGATTAGGTAGCTCCTACAATGAGCAGTTCTTC
TRBD1 - TRBJ2-5 TRBV5-1 CASSVGQGVQTQYF TGCGCCAGCAGCGTGGGACAGGGGGTCCAGACCCAGTACTTC
- - TRBJ1-4 TRBV18 CASSPTRVVVEKLFF TGTGCCAGCTCACCAACGAGGGTGGTGGTTGAAAAACTGTTTTTT
- few TRBJ1-5 TRBV24-1 CATSGYNQPQHF TGTGCCACCAGTGGTTACAATCAGCCCCAGCATTTT
- - TRBJ2-7 TRBV20-1 CSAGSEQYF TGCAGTGCCGGGAGCGAGCAGTACTTC
TRBD2 few TRBJ2-3 TRBV24-1 CATSDTTSGSPYF TGTGCCACCAGTGACACGACTAGCGGGAGTCCGTATTTT
TRBD2 few TRBJ2-7 TRBV7-9 CASSLASGRTRSYEQYF TGTGCCAGCAGCTTAGCCAGCGGGAGGACCCGGTCCTACGAGCAGTACTTC
- - TRBJ2-1 TRBV6-2/TRBV6-3 CASSSQGNSYNEQFF TGTGCCAGCAGTTCACAGGGCAACTCCTACAATGAGCAGTTCTTC
- - TRBJ2-7 TRBV4-1 CASSNLRVSYEQYF TGCGCCAGCAGCAACTTGAGGGTCTCCTACGAGCAGTACTTC
TRBD1 - TRBJ1-4 TRBV19 CASSIVGQGSGKLFF TGTGCCAGTAGTATTGTGGGACAGGGTAGCGGAAAACTGTTTTTT
- few TRBJ1-4 TRBV12-3/TRBV12-4 CASSLEGGGYEKLFF TGTGCCAGCAGTTTAGAAGGGGGAGGGTATGAAAAACTGTTTTTT
- - TRBJ1-1 TRBV7-9 CASSRSGSTEAFF TGTGCCAGCAGCCGTTCGGGGAGCACTGAAGCTTTCTTT
TRBD1 few TRBJ2-7 TRBV18 CASSPGQGAYYEQYF TGTGCCAGCTCACCCGGACAGGGGGCGTACTACGAGCAGTACTTC
TRBD2 - TRBJ2-7 TRBV7-6 CASTTGTSGIGQYF TGTGCCAGCACCACCGGGACTAGCGGGATCGGGCAGTACTTC
TRBD2 - TRBJ2-3 TRBV5-1 CASSRLAGGLSDTDTQYF TGCGCCAGCAGCCGCCTAGCGGGGGGGCTTAGTGACACAGATACGCAGTATTTT
TRBD2 few TRBJ2-7 TRBV6-1 CASSAAGASYEQYF TGTGCCAGCAGTGCAGCGGGAGCCTCCTACGAGCAGTACTTC
TRBD2 few TRBJ2-7 TRBV7-8 CASSLEGLAGGYEQYF TGTGCCAGCAGCTTAGAAGGCCTAGCGGGAGGCTACGAGCAGTACTTC
TRBD2 - TRBJ2-3 TRBV11-3 CASRLGLAGALRTDTQYF TGTGCCAGCAGACTAGGACTAGCGGGAGCCCTTCGGACAGATACGCAGTATTTT
TRBD1 - TRBJ2-7 TRBV5-6 CASSLVRSGQGRYEQYF TGTGCCAGCAGCTTGGTCCGCTCTGGACAGGGCCGCTACGAGCAGTACTTC
TRBD1 - TRBJ2-3 TRBV7-7 CASSHGTARTDTQYF TGTGCCAGCAGCCATGGGACAGCCCGCACAGATACGCAGTATTTT
- - TRBJ2-5 TRBV29-1 CSVEGRFSGVQETQYF TGCAGCGTTGAAGGCCGTTTCTCCGGAGTCCAAGAGACCCAGTACTTC
- few TRBJ1-1 TRBV7-9 CASSPQNREAFF TGTGCCAGCAGCCCCCAAAATAGGGAAGCTTTCTTT
- few TRBJ2-1 TRBV7-9 CASSSRRVRQFF TGTGCCAGCAGCTCCCGGCGAGTTAGGCAGTTCTTC
- - TRBJ1-5 TRBV7-2 CASRGYSNQPQHF TGTGCCAGCAGGGGATATAGCAATCAGCCCCAGCATTTT
TRBD1 - TRBJ2-7 TRBV4-1 CASSQHSPTGVYEQYF TGCGCCAGCAGCCAACATTCCCCGACAGGGGTCTACGAGCAGTACTTC
- few TRBJ1-1 TRBV3-1 CASSQANTEAFF TGTGCCAGCAGCCAGGCCAACACTGAAGCTTTCTTT
TRBD2 many TRBJ2-3 TRBV29-1 CSGSGTSPDTQYF TGCAGCGGGTCGGGGACTAGTCCAGATACGCAGTATTTT
- many TRBJ2-7 TRBV12-3/TRBV12-4 CASSLGKGIYEQYF TGTGCCAGCAGTTTAGGAAAGGGTATCTACGAGCAGTACTTC
- few TRBJ2-2 TRBV5-5 CASSLAAGGTGELFF TGTGCCAGCAGCTTGGCGGCAGGAGGAACCGGGGAGCTGTTTTTT
- few TRBJ2-7 TRBV5-1 CASSLGEAYEQYF TGCGCCAGCAGCCTCGGGGAAGCCTACGAGCAGTACTTC
TRBD1 - TRBJ2-5 TRBV29-1 CSVDRVGETQYF TGCAGCGTCGACAGGGTAGGGGAGACCCAGTACTTC